This TCR beta chain was profiled in a study of T cell therapy product for transplant patients (dated by TCRdb to between 2018 and 2021). For the wider study: The wider healthy donor group, in Berlin, Germany, included approximately 20 individuals (roughly 10 male and 9 female) aged roughly 24 to 81 years. To assess clonal composition, the TCRbeta repertoires of CMV-specific T-cell products grown with and without rapamycin from the same donors were compared. The expansion media were supplemented either with IL-7 and IL-15 at approximately 9 ng/ml or, alternatively, with IL-2 at 50 U/ml. The study developed a next-generation autologous adoptive antiviral T-cell product for immunosuppressed solid organ transplant patients, using CMV as the model virus. Healthy donors (n = 3) were included in the TCRbeta repertoire analysis of rapamycin-treated and untreated products. What the authors observed across the whole study: Repertoires from different donors showed no overlap, but paired products from the same donor shared many clones. The top 10 clones covered roughly 70% of the repertoire in rapamycin-treated products versus 85% to 95% in untreated products. The authors suggested that increased clonal diversity in Rapa-TCPs may reflect survival of low-frequency clones and preferential expansion of central memory T cells. Compared with untreated products, rapamycin-treated products had a more diverse, less clonal TCRbeta repertoire and more distinct clones.

As used in the paper, the sample's label signifies: roughly 22 nM rapamycin added during CMV-specific T-cell product expansion (Rapa-TCP). As used in the paper, the sample's label signifies: CMVpp65/IE-1-reactive T cells enriched by IFNgamma capture and expanded in vitro. PBMCs were stimulated for 6 hours with overlapping CMV pp65 and IE-1 peptide pools, with each pool at approximately 0.5 ug/ml. IFNgamma-producing CMV-stimulated cells were positively selected with the IFNgamma Secretion Assay-Cell Enrichment and Detection Kit (Miltenyi Biotec). Enriched IFNgamma+ cells were cultured with irradiated autologous feeders plus either IL-7/IL-15 or IL-2 for roughly 20 days. To get enough cells for the different cell sorting steps, buffy coats were taken from 3 of the 19 healthy donors. Biocoll density gradient centrifugation was used to isolate peripheral blood mononuclear cells. Buffy coats from healthy donors were obtained from DRK.

This clone occurred once. What this receptor recognizes is not known. No base quality values were provided; no much bigger clone lies one nucleotide off. A single read is weak support. Genomic DNA was extracted using an AllPrep DNA/RNA Kit, and TCRbeta CDR3 regions were amplified using the immunoSEQ hsTCRb Kit. In the authors' own workflow: In-frame CDR3 nucleotide sequences without stop codons were defined as productive rearrangements and were analyzed in immunoSEQ Analyzer 3.0. Sample overlap was measured using the Morisita index, while clonality was calculated from productive entropy normalized to the number of productive rearrangements. This is the immuneACCESS table as TCRdb keeps it, with only in-frame sequences that have V and J called. A part of the clones is gone; compared with another copy, unresolved V genes explain less than half, and the rest is unexplained. V, J and clone size reflect that table, while D and trimming were determined from the DNA. The sample records about 440 clones, 45% to 70% of which are singletons. Of the sample, about 89% falls within the top ten clones.

The CDR3 spans 11 residues, from the cysteine through the phenylalanine. Just the 33-base CDR3 DNA is kept, in frame starting at base 1. The germline V gene encodes CDR1 MDHEN and CDR2 SYDVKM. V loses 3 bases, J loses 9 bases, and the germline ends lie 3 bases apart. The TCR sequence derives from an adult in good health. Sample: a sorted cell population cultured from PBMCs. The chain was built from TRBV28 and TRBJ1-6; the D gene cannot be resolved reliably. In nucleotides, the sequence is TGTGCCAGCAGTTTTCCTTCACCCCTCCACTTT. It is translated as CASSFPSPLHF.